Shown below are 25 T cell receptor beta chains from a single sample sequenced in a study of OX40 agonist ivuxolimab in advanced cancers. Generated by immunoSEQ multiplex PCR, the TCRdb table keeps only in-frame clones and is missing some. The sample holds 67,000 or so clones, 86% seen once. The sequencing used CD4+ or CD8+ T cells sorted from blood, collected in a trial of the OX40 agonist ivuxolimab. The receptor set was obtained from an adult with an advanced solid tumor such as melanoma, head and neck, liver or kidney cancer.

This chain uses TRBV7-9 with TRBJ2-1; D is perhaps TRBD1 or TRBD2 (5 bases each). Germline CDR1 and CDR2: SEHNR and FQNEAQ (reference sequence). The CDR3 is 16 amino acids. The ends were cut back, 1 base at V and 0 bases at J, with 10 bases in the middle. The DNA for the CDR3 is TGTGCCAGCAGCTTAGACGGGGCCCGCTCCTACAATGAGCAGTTCTTC. Translating gives CASSLDGARSYNEQFF.

This sequence joins TRBV21-1 and TRBJ2-7. TRBV21-1 is labeled a pseudogene. The CDR3 covers 15 residues. CDR3 region: CASSKAAGKTYEQYF. In DNA form, the CDR3 reads TGTGCCAGCAGCAAAGCCGCCGGAAAAACCTACGAGCAGTACTTC.

V gene TRBV5-1 combines with J gene TRBJ1-1; no clear D gene. The germline gives CDR1 SGHRS, CDR2 YFSETQ. V was cut by 0 bases and J by 0 bases, with 6 bases left in between. The CDR3 spans 14 residues. The CDR3, as DNA: TGCGCCAGCAGCTTGGATAGAATGAACACTGAAGCTTTCTTT. Residues: CASSLDRMNTEAFF.

The chain links TRBV25-1 to TRBJ1-2, with 9 bases identical to TRBD1. V gave up 6 bases and J gave up 5 bases; unmatched junction bases: 4. The germline V gene has CDR1 MGHDK and CDR2 SYGVNS. The CDR3 has 13 amino acids. The CDR3 nucleotides are TGTGCCAGCAGAGGACAGGGGTGGTATGGCTACACCTTC. Translation: CASRGQGWYGYTF.

This chain joins TRBV2 and TRBJ1-5; tentatively, D is TRBD1 (6 bases). Germline V gene data show CDR1 as SNHLY and CDR2 as FYNNEI. The CDR3 covers 13 residues. With 4 bases removed from V and 5 bases from J, the gap between germline ends came to 9 bases. The CDR3 DNA is TGTGCCAGCAGTGGACAGGTCCATCAGCCCCAGCATTTT. Amino acid sequence: CASSGQVHQPQHF.

The chain recombines TRBV27 with TRBJ2-2, with D uncertain. Trimming shortened V by 8 bases and J by 3 bases, and 4 bases separated the two germline ends. The CDR3 consists of 11 residues. Germline V gene data show CDR1 as MNHEY and CDR2 as SMNVEV (reference sequence). The CDR3 region is CASLYTGELFF. CDR3 DNA: TGTGCCAGCTTATACACCGGGGAGCTGTTTTTT.

The genes are TRBV19 and TRBJ2-7, with TRBD2 identical over 9 bases. From germline, CDR1 is LNHDA and CDR2 SQIVND (reference sequence). Germline trimming cut 6 bases from V and 0 bases from J; bases unmatched to any gene: 9. This CDR3 is built from 16 residues. The CDR3 protein is CASRKQASGASYEQYF. The CDR3 DNA reads TGTGCCAGTAGGAAACAGGCTAGCGGGGCCTCCTACGAGCAGTACTTC.

The V gene is TRBV7-3, the J gene TRBJ1-2; TRBD1 might be the D (6 bases). Trimming stripped 3 bases from V and 4 bases from J, with 9 bases between. Germline V CDR1 and CDR2: SGHTA, FQGTGA. This CDR3 has 13 residues. The CDR3 region has the DNA TGTGCCAGCAGCTTGGGAGGGGGCTATGGCTACACCTTC. Amino acid sequence: CASSLGGGYGYTF.

This chain connects TRBV4-1 to TRBJ1-4, with D unclear. CDR1 is MGHRA and CDR2 is YSYEKL in the germline V gene. This CDR3 is 15 amino acids long. Between the trimmed V and J ends, which lost 0 bases and 10 bases, there was a span of 15 bases. The CDR3 here is CASSQDRNLKAKLFF. CDR3 DNA sequence: TGCGCCAGCAGCCAAGATCGGAACTTGAAGGCAAAACTGTTTTTT.

This chain uses TRBV2 with TRBJ2-5; no firm D call. Per germline, CDR1 SNHLY and CDR2 FYNNEI. The ends were cut back, 5 bases at V and 3 bases at J, with 10 bases in the middle. The CDR3 spans 13 residues. CDR3 nucleotide sequence: TGTGCCAGCAGTTCCGACGGAGAAGAGACCCAGTACTTC. Its protein product is CASSSDGEETQYF.

The V call is TRBV9, the J call TRBJ2-7; D assignment may be TRBD1 or TRBD2 (5 bases each). Germline V lookup: CDR1 SGDLS, CDR2 YYNGEE. V lost 2 bases and J lost 1, with 13 bases in between. This CDR3 spans 15 amino acids. DNA for the CDR3: TGTGCCAGCAGCGTCGGGACGGATTCATCCTACGAGCAGTACTTC. Its protein is CASSVGTDSSYEQYF.

The chain is built from TRBV25-1 and TRBJ2-1; 13 bases fit TRBD2. J gave up 0 bases and V 5 bases, and 1 base lay outside the gene matches. The CDR3 covers 16 residues. Per the germline V gene, CDR1 is MGHDK and CDR2 is SYGVNS. CDR3 nucleotides: TGTGCCAGCAGTACTAGCGGGAGGGTCTCCTACAATGAGCAGTTCTTC. The encoded protein is CASSTSGRVSYNEQFF.

The chain links TRBV4-2 to TRBJ1-5, with 7 bases fitting TRBD1. Per the germline V gene, CDR1 is LGHNA and CDR2 is YNFKEQ. With V trimmed by 3 bases and J by 3 bases, 8 bases remained unmatched. The length of the CDR3 is 16 residues. The CDR3 region has the DNA TGTGCCAGCAGCCACGCAGGGACAGCGAACAATCAGCCCCAGCATTTT. This sequence encodes CASSHAGTANNQPQHF.

The chain combines TRBV19 with TRBJ2-7; D gene unclear. The germline gives CDR1 LNHDA, CDR2 SQIVND (reference sequence). The CDR3 spans 12 residues. V lost 7 bases and J lost 1, with 8 bases in between. CDR3 nucleotides: TGTGCCAGTACAGAGTTGTCCTACGAGCAGTACTTC. Residues: CASTELSYEQYF.

The V gene is TRBV7-8, the J gene TRBJ1-1, with D perhaps TRBD1 (5 bases). The V end was cut by 5 bases, the J end by 6 bases, with 13 bases between. This CDR3 is 13 amino acids long. Germline V gene data show CDR1 as SGHVS and CDR2 as FQNEAQ. The CDR3 region has the DNA TGTGCCAGCAGCCCGGGGGGGATCGCTGAAGCTTTCTTT. It specifies CASSPGGIAEAFF.

The rearrangement joins TRBV2 to TRBJ2-5, with 9 bases aligning to TRBD1. Germline CDR1 reads SNHLY; CDR2 reads FYNNEI. V lost 6 bases, J lost 5 bases, and 10 bases stayed unmatched. The CDR3 is made up of 15 amino acids. The CDR3 bases are TGTGCCAGCAGGGAAACTCCGGGACAGGGCGAGACCCAGTACTTC. Its protein is CASRETPGQGETQYF.

V gene TRBV6-6 combines with J gene TRBJ1-5; 7 bases line up with TRBD1. After removal of 5 bases from V and 4 bases from J, the junction contained 5 bases not matched to a gene. There are 14 residues in the CDR3. CDR1 MNHNY and CDR2 SVGAGI come from the germline V gene (reference sequence). CDR3 bases: TGTGCCAGCAGTGAGACAGGGAGGAATCAGCCCCAGCATTTT. It specifies CASSETGRNQPQHF.

This clone showed up just a few times. The CDR3 loop reads CASSLWGPYGYTF. CDR3 coding DNA: TGTGCCAGCAGTTTATGGGGCCCCTATGGCTACACCTTC. V and J are TRBV27 and TRBJ1-2; TRBD1 is a possible D gene (5 bases). In germline, CDR1 is MNHEY, CDR2 SMNVEV (reference sequence). V was cut by 1 base and J by 4 bases, with 7 bases left in between. The CDR3 loop spans 13 amino acids.

This chain connects TRBV29-1 to TRBJ1-5, with D perhaps TRBD1 (6 bases). CDR3 length equals 13 residues. The V end was cut by 8 bases, the J end by 6 bases, with 17 bases between. The germline V gene has CDR1 SQVTM and CDR2 ANQGSEA. The CDR3 protein is CSTSEGEGQPQHF. In nucleotides, the CDR3 is TGCAGCACTTCGGAGGGGGAGGGTCAGCCCCAGCATTTT.

This CDR3 is CASSTSGTSGSYEQYF. The CDR3 region has the DNA TGTGCCAGCAGCACCTCCGGGACTAGCGGCTCCTACGAGCAGTACTTC. The chain links TRBV5-5 to TRBJ2-7, with 11 bases fitting TRBD2. Germline V lookup: CDR1 SGHKS, CDR2 YYEKEE (reference sequence). The CDR3 runs 16 residues. J was trimmed by 0 bases and V by 4 bases; bases with no gene match: 6.

V usage is TRBV5-6 and J usage is TRBJ2-3, with 7 bases identical to TRBD2. V gave up 4 bases and J gave up 3 bases; unmatched junction bases: 2. Per germline, CDR1 SGHDT and CDR2 YYEEEE. This CDR3 has 13 amino acids. The chain's CDR3 is CASSNGGTDTQYF. In DNA, the CDR3 is TGTGCCAGCAGCAACGGGGGGACAGATACGCAGTATTTT.

The V call is TRBV2, the J call TRBJ1-1; a possible D gene is TRBD1 (6 bases). Germline V gene data show CDR1 as SNHLY and CDR2 as FYNNEI. This CDR3 is 13 amino acids long. Deletions cut 6 bases from V and 1 base from J, with 9 bases between. This CDR3 is CASREGGNTEAFF. The CDR3 nucleotides are TGTGCCAGCAGGGAGGGGGGGAACACTGAAGCTTTCTTT.

V gene TRBV18 combines with J gene TRBJ1-1; no firm D call. Trimming shortened V by 4 bases and J by 0 bases, and 9 bases separated the two germline ends. Germline-derived CDR1 and CDR2 are KGHSH and LQKENI. The CDR3 spans 14 residues. The DNA for the CDR3 is TGTGCCAGCTCACAGGGCAGTTTGAACACTGAAGCTTTCTTT. Amino acid sequence: CASSQGSLNTEAFF.

This rearrangement joins TRBV27 to TRBJ1-6; D not certain. The germline gives CDR1 MNHEY, CDR2 SMNVEV (reference sequence). The CDR3 runs to 14 residues. The germline V and J ends were trimmed by 4 bases and 5 bases, with 9 bases remaining between them. In DNA form, the CDR3 reads TGTGCCAGCAGTTGGCCAGGTGATAATTCACCCCTCCACTTT. Amino acid sequence: CASSWPGDNSPLHF.

The chain joins TRBV7-8 to TRBJ2-2, with TRBD1 as a possible D gene (6 bases). This CDR3 spans 14 amino acids. CDR1 is SGHVS, CDR2 FQNEAQ, per germline. V lost 5 bases and J 1 base, leaving 8 bases between the germline ends. The CDR3 sequence: CASSGQLNTGELFF. Written as DNA, the CDR3 is TGTGCCAGCAGCGGACAGTTGAACACCGGGGAGCTGTTTTTT.